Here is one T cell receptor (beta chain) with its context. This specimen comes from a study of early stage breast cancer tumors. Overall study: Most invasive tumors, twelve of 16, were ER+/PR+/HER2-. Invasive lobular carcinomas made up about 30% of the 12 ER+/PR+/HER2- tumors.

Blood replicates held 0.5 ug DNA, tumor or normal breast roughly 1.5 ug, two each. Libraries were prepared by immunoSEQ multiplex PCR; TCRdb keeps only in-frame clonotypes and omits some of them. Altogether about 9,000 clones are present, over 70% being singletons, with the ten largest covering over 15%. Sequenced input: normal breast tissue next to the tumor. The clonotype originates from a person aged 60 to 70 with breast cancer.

The CDR3 here is CASSLAQGLDYGYTF. CDR3 sequence (DNA): TGTGCCAGCAGCTTGGCACAGGGTTTAGACTATGGCTACACCTTC. V usage is TRBV5-4 and J usage is TRBJ1-2, with D perhaps TRBD1 (6 bases). The V and J ends lost 0 bases and 3 bases respectively, with 12 bases between them. The CDR3 spans 15 residues. Germline V gene data show CDR1 as SGHNT and CDR2 as YYREEE (reference sequence).